This is a list of T cell receptor beta chains from one sample in a study of cytomegalovirus exposure and HLA in healthy donors. The method was immunoSEQ multiplex PCR; TCRdb's version includes in-frame clones alone and lacks a portion of them. The sample comprises under 300,000 clones, around 90% of which are singletons, and approximately 1.5% rests with the top ten. The sequenced material came from PBMCs. All receptors come from a girl under 10 years old in good health and CMV-seronegative. CDR3s include the opening cysteine and the closing phenylalanine or tryptophan. The D gene is left open where the match is weak. Size is omitted from some rows. Given values are once, few, many or a class for expanded clones.

v_gene: TRBV21-1
abundance: NA
j_gene: TRBJ1-2
len: 12
d_gene: NA
CDR3nt: TGTGCCACCAACCCGGCAGGCTATGGCTACACCTTC
CDR3aa: CATNPAGYGYTF

v_gene: TRBV7-9
abundance: NA
j_gene: TRBJ2-1
len: 16
d_gene: TRBD2
CDR3nt: TGTGCCAGCAGCTTAGGGAGCGGGAGGGGCTACAATGAGCAGTTCTTC
CDR3aa: CASSLGSGRGYNEQFF

v_gene: TRBV5-6
abundance: NA
j_gene: TRBJ2-5
len: 15
d_gene: NA
CDR3nt: TGTGCCAGCACTCTAAAAGGGGTCACACGAGAGACCCAGTACTTC
CDR3aa: CASTLKGVTRETQYF

v_gene: TRBV7-2
abundance: NA
j_gene: TRBJ2-3
len: 19
d_gene: NA
CDR3nt: TGTGCCAGCAGCTTATCCTCAGTACTAGCCAGCTCTGGCACAGATACGCAGTATTTT
CDR3aa: CASSLSSVLASSGTDTQYF

v_gene: TRBV19
abundance: NA
j_gene: TRBJ2-1
len: 15
d_gene: TRBD2
CDR3nt: TGTGCCAGTAGTAGGATCGGACTAGCTGGCAATGAGCAGTTCTTC
CDR3aa: CASSRIGLAGNEQFF

v_gene: TRBV6-6
abundance: NA
j_gene: TRBJ2-7
len: 16
d_gene: TRBD1
CDR3nt: TGTGCCAGCAGACAACCCACGGGACAGGGAGGTAACGAGCAGTACTTC
CDR3aa: CASRQPTGQGGNEQYF

v_gene: TRBV7-2
abundance: once
j_gene: TRBJ1-2
len: 13
d_gene: NA
CDR3nt: TGTGCCAGCAGCTTAGAACAGAGCTATGGCTACACCTTC
CDR3aa: CASSLEQSYGYTF

v_gene: TRBV19
abundance: NA
j_gene: TRBJ1-1
len: 12
d_gene: NA
CDR3nt: TGTGCCAGTACCGACATGAACACTGAAGCTTTTTTT
CDR3aa: CASTDMNTEAFF

v_gene: TRBV6-1
abundance: NA
j_gene: TRBJ1-2
len: 14
d_gene: TRBD1
CDR3nt: TGTGCCAGCAGTGAATGGGACAGGGGAGATGGCTACACCTTC
CDR3aa: CASSEWDRGDGYTF

v_gene: TRBV7-2
abundance: NA
j_gene: TRBJ1-2
len: 12
d_gene: NA
CDR3nt: TGTGCCAGCAGTGCGGGAGTCAGAGGCTACACCTTC
CDR3aa: CASSAGVRGYTF

v_gene: TRBV6-6
abundance: NA
j_gene: TRBJ1-3
len: 15
d_gene: TRBD1
CDR3nt: TGTGCCAGCAGTTTCCTGACAGGGGCGGGAAACACCATATATTTT
CDR3aa: CASSFLTGAGNTIYF

v_gene: TRBV21-1
abundance: NA
j_gene: TRBJ2-2
len: 14
d_gene: NA
CDR3nt: TGTGCCAGCAGTCCAAGCGGGGGGCCCGGGGAGCTGTTTTTT
CDR3aa: CASSPSGGPGELFF